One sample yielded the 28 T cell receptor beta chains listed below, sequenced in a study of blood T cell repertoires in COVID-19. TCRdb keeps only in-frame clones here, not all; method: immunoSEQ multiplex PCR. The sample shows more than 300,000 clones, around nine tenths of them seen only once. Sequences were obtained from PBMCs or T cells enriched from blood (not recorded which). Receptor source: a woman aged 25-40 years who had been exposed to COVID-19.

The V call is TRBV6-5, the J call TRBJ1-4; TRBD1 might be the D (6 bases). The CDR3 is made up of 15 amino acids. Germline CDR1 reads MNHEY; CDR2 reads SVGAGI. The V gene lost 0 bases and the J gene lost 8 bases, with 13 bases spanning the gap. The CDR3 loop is CASSYSPGDREKLFF. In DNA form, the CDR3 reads TGTGCCAGCAGTTACTCGCCAGGGGATCGCGAAAAACTGTTTTTT.

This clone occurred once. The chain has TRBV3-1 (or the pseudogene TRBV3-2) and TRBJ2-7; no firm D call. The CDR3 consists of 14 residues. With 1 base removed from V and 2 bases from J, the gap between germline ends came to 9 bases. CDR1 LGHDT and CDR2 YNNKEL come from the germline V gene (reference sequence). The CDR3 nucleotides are TGTGCCAGCAGCCAAGTAAACTCCCCCTACGAGCAGTACTTC. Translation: CASSQVNSPYEQYF.

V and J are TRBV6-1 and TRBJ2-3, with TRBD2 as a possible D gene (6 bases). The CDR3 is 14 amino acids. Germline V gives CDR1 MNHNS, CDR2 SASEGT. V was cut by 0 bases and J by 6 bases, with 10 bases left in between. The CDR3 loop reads CASSEAGGRDTQYF. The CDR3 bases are TGTGCCAGCAGTGAAGCGGGGGGACGGGATACGCAGTATTTT.

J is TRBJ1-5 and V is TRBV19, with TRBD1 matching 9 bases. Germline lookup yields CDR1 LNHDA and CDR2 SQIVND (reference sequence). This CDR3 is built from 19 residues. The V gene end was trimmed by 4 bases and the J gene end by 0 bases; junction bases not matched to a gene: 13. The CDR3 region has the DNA TGTGCCAGTAGTACGAACCACGGGACAGGGAGGGTTAGCAATCAGCCCCAGCATTTT. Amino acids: CASSTNHGTGRVSNQPQHF.

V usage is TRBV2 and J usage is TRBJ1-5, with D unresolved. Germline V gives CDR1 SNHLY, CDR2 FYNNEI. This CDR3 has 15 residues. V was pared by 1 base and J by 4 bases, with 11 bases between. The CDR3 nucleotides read TGTGCCAGCAGTGAAGTGGGAGGGAGGAATCAGCCCCAGCATTTT. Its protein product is CASSEVGGRNQPQHF.

The CDR3 loop is CASSLERGAFF. The CDR3 DNA sequence: TGTGCCAGCAGCTTAGAAAGAGGTGCTTTCTTT. J is TRBJ1-1 and V is TRBV7-8; the D is unclear. The V gene lost 1 base and the J gene lost 11 bases, with 8 bases spanning the gap. Per the germline V gene, CDR1 is SGHVS and CDR2 is FQNEAQ. The CDR3 spans 11 residues. Based on the CDR3 plus reference TRBV7-8 and TRBJ1-1, the full variable domain is GAGVSQSPRYKVAKRGQDVALRCDPISGHVSLFWYQQALGQGPEFLTYFQNEAQLDKSGLPSDRFFAERPEGSVSTLKIQRTQQEDSAVYLCASSLERGAFFGQGTRLTVV.

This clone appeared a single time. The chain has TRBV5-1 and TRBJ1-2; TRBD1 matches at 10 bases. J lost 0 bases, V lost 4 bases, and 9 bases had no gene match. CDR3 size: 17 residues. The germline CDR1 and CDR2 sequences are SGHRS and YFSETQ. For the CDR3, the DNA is TGCGCCAGCAGCCCCCGGACAGGGGGAACACCTAACTATGGCTACACCTTC. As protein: CASSPRTGGTPNYGYTF.

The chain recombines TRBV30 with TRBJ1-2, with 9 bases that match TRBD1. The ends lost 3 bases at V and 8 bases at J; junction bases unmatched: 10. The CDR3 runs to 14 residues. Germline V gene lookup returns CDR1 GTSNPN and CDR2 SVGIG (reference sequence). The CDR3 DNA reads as TGTGCCTGGAGAGGGACAGGGTCCTTTCAAGGCTACACCTTC. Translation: CAWRGTGSFQGYTF. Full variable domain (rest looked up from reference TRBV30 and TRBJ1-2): SQTIHQWPATLVQPVGSPLSLECTVEGTSNPNLYWYRQAAGRGLQLLFYSVGIGQISSEVPQNLSASRPQDRQFILSSKKLLLSDSGFYLCAWRGTGSFQGYTFGSGTRLTVV.

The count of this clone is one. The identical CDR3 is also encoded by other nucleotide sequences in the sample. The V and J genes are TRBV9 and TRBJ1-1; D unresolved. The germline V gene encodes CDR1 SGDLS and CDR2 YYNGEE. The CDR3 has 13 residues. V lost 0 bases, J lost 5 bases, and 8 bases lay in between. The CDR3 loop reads CASSVDGGTEAFF. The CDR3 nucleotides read TGTGCCAGCAGCGTAGACGGCGGAACTGAAGCTTTCTTT.

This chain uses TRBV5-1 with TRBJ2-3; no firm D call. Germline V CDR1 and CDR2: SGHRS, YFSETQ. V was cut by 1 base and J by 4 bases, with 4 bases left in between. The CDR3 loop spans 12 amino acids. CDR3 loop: CASSLTADTQYF. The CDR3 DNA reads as TGCGCCAGCAGCTTGACGGCAGATACGCAGTATTTT.

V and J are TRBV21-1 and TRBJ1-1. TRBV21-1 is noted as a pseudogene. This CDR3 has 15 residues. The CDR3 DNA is TGTGCCAGCAGCAAAGGGGGGGGAGGGTCCCCTGAAGCTTTCTTT. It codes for CASSKGGGGSPEAFF.

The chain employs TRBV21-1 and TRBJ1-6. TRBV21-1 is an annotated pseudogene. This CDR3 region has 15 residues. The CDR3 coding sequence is TGTGCCAGCACCGAAGGGGGGGCAGAAGCTTCACCCCTCCACTTT. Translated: CASTEGGAEASPLHF.

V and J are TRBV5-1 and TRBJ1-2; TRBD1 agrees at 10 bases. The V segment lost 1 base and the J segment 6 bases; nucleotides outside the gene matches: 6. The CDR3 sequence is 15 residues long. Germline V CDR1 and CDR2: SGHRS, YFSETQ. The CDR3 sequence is CASSLRDRGRDGYTF. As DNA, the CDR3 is TGCGCCAGCAGCTTGAGAGACAGGGGGCGAGATGGCTACACCTTC.

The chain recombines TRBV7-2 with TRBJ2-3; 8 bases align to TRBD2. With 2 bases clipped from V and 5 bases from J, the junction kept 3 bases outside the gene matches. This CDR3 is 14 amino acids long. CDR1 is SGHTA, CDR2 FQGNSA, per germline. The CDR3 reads CASSLFSGVDTQYF. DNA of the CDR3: TGTGCCAGCAGCTTATTTAGCGGGGTAGATACGCAGTATTTT.

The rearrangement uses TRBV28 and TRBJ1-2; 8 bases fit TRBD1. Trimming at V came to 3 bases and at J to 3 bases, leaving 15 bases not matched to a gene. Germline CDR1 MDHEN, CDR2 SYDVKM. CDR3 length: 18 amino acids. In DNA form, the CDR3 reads TGTGCCAGCAGTTTTTTCAACAGTTGGGACAGGCCCTACTATGGCTACACCTTC. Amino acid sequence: CASSFFNSWDRPYYGYTF.

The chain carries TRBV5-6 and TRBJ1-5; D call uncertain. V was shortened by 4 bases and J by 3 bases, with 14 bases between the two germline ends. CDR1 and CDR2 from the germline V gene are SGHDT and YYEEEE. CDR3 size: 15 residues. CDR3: CASSPRGQNNQPQHF. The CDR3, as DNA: TGTGCCAGCAGCCCCCGAGGGCAGAACAATCAGCCCCAGCATTTT.

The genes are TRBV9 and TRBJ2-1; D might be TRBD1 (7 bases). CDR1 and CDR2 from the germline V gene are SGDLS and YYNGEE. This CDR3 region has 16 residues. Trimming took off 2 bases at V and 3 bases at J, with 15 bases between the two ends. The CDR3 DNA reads TGTGCCAGCAGCGTCGGAGGGGGCATGCACTACAATGAGCAGTTCTTC. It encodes CASSVGGGMHYNEQFF.

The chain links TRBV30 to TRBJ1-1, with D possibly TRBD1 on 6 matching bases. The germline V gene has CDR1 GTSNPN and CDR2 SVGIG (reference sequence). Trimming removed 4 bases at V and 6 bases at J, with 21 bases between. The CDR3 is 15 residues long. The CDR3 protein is CAWTSPRGAISEAFF. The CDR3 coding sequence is TGTGCCTGGACTTCCCCCAGGGGTGCAATCTCTGAAGCTTTCTTT.

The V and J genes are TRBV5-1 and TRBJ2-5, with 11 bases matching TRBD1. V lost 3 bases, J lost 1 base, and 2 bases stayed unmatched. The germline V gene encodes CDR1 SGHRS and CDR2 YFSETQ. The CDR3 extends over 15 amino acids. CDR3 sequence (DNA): TGCGCCAGCAGCTGGGGGACAGGGGGCCAAGAGACCCAGTACTTC. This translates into CASSWGTGGQETQYF. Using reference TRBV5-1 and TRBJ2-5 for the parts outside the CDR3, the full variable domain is KAGVTQTPRYLIKTRGQQVTLSCSPISGHRSVSWYQQTPGQGLQFLFEYFSETQRNKGNFPGRFSGRQFSNSRSEMNVSTLELGDSALYLCASSWGTGGQETQYFGPGTRLLVL.

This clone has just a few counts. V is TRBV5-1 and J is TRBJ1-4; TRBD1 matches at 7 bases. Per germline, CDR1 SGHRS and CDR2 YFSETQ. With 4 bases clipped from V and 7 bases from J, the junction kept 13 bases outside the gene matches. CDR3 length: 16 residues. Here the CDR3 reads CASSPPLRGGVEKLFF. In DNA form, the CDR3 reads TGCGCCAGCAGCCCACCCCTTCGAGGGGGCGTTGAAAAACTGTTTTTT.

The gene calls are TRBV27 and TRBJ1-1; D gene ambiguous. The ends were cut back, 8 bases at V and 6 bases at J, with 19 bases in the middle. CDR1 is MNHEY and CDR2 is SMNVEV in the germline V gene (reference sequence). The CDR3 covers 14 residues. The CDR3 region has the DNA TGTGCCAGCGCCCCCCGGGGAAATTCTCCTGAAGCTTTCTTT. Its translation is CASAPRGNSPEAFF.

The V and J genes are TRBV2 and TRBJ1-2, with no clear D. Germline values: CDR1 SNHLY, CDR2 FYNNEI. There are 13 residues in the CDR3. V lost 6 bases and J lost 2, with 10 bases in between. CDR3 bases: TGTGCCAGCAGACGACATGAGAACTATGGCTACACCTTC. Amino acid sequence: CASRRHENYGYTF.

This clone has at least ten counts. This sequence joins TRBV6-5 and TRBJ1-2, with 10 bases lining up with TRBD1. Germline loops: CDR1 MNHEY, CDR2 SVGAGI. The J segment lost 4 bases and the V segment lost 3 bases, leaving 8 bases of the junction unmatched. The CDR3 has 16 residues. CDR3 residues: CASSYSRTGGFYGYTF. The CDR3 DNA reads TGTGCCAGCAGTTATTCCCGGACAGGGGGTTTCTATGGCTACACCTTC.

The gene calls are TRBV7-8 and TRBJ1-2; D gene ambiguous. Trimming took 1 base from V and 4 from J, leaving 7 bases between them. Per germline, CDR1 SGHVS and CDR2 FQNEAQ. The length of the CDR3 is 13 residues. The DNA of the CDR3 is TGTGCCAGCAGCTTAGTTCAGGTCTATGGCTACACCTTC. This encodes CASSLVQVYGYTF.

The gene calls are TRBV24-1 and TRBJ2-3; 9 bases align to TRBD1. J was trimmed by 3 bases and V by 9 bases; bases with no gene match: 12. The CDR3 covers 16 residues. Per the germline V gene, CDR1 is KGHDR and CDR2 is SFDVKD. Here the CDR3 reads CATDLPGQGPTDTQYF. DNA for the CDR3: TGTGCCACCGATTTGCCGGGACAGGGCCCGACAGATACGCAGTATTTT.

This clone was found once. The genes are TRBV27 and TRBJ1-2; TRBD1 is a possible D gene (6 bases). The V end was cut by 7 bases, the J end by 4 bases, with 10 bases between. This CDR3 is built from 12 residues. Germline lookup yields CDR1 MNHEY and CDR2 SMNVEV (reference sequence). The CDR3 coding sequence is TGTGCCAGCATGGGCAGGGGCTATGGCTACACCTTC. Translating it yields CASMGRGYGYTF.

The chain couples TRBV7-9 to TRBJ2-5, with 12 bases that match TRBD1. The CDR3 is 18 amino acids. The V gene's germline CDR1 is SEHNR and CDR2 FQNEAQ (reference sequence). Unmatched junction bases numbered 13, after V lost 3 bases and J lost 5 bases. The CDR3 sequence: CASSFDPGQGAGRETQYF. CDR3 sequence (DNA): TGTGCCAGCAGCTTCGATCCGGGACAGGGGGCCGGCAGGGAGACCCAGTACTTC.

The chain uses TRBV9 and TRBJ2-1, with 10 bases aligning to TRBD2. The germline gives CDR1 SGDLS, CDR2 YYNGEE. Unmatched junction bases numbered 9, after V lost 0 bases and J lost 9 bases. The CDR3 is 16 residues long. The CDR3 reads CASSVVPSGGAGEQFF. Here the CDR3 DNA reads TGTGCCAGCAGCGTAGTCCCGAGCGGGGGGGCGGGTGAGCAGTTCTTC. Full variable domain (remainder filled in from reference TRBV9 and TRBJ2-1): DSGVTQTPKHLITATGQRVTLRCSPRSGDLSVYWYQQSLDQGLQFLIQYYNGEERAKGNILERFSAQQFPDLHSELNLSSLELGDSALYFCASSVVPSGGAGEQFFGPGTRLTVL.